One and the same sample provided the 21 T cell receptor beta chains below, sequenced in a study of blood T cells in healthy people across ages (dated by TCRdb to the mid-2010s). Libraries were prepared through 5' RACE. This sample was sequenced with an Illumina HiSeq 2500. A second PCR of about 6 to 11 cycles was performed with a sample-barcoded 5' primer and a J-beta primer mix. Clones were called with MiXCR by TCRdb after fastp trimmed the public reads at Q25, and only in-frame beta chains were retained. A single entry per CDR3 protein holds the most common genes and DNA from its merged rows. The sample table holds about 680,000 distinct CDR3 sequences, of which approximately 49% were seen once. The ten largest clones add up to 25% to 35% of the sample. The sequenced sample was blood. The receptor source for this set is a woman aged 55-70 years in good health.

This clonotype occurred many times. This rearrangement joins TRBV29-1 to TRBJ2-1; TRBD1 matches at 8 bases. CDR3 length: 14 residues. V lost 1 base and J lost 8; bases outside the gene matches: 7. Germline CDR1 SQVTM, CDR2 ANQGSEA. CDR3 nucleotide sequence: TGCAGCGTTGAAGGGGGACAGGCGGGCGATGAGCAGTTCTTC. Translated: CSVEGGQAGDEQFF.

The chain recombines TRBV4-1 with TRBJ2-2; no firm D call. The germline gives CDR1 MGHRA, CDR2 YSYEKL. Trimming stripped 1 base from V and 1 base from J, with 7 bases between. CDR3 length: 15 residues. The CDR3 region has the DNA TGCGCCAGCAGCCAAGCTCAGAAGAACACCGGGGAGCTGTTTTTT. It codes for CASSQAQKNTGELFF.

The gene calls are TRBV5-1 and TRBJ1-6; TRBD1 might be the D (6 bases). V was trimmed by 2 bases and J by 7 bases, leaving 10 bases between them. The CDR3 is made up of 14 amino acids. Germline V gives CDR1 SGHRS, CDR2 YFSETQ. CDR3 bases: TGCGCCAGCAGCTTTTCAGGGGACAATTCACCCCTCCACTTT. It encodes CASSFSGDNSPLHF.

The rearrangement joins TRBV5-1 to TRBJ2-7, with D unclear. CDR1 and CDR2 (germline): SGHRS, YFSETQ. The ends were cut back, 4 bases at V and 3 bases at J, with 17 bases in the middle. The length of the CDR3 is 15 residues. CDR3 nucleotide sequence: TGCGCCAGCAGCGGCAGGAGTGGGGAAATCTACGAGCAGTACTTC. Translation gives CASSGRSGEIYEQYF.

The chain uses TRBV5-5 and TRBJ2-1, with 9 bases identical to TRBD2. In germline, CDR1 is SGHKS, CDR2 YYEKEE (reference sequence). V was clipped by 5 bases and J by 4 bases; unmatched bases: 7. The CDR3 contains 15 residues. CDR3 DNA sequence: TGTGCCAGCAGATTTAGCGGGAGCTATTACAATGAGCAGTTCTTC. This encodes CASRFSGSYYNEQFF.

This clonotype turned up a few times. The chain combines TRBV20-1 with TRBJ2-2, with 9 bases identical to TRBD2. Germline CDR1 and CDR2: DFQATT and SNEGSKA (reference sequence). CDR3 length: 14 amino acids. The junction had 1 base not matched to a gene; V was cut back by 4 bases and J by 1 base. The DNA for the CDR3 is TGCAGTGCTAAGACTAGCGGGAACACCGGGGAGCTGTTTTTT. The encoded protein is CSAKTSGNTGELFF.

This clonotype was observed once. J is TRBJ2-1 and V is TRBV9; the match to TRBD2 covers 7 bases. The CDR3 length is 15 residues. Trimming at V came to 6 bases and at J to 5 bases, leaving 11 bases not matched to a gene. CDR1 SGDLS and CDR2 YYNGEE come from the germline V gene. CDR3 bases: TGTGCCAGCACTGTGGCGGGAGATTCGGACAATGAGCAGTTCTTC. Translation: CASTVAGDSDNEQFF.

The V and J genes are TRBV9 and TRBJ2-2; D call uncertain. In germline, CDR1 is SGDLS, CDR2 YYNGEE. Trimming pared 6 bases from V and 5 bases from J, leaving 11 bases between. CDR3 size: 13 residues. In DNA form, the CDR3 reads TGTGCCAGCACTCCTTTTGAGACCGGGGAGCTGTTTTTT. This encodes CASTPFETGELFF.

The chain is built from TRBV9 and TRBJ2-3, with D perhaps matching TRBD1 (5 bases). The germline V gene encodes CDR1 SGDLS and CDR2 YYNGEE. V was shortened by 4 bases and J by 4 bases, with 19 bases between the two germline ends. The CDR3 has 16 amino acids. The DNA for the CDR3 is TGTGCCAGCAGCAACCCCCCCTGGGGCGCCCCAGATACGCAGTATTTT. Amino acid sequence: CASSNPPWGAPDTQYF.

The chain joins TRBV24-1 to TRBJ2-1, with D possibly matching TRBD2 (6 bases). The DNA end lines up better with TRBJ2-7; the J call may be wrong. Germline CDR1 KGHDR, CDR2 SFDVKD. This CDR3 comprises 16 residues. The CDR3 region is CATSDRSGSTYNEQYF. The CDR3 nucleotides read TGTGCCACCAGTGACCGCAGCGGGTCGACCTACAATGAGCAGTACTTC.

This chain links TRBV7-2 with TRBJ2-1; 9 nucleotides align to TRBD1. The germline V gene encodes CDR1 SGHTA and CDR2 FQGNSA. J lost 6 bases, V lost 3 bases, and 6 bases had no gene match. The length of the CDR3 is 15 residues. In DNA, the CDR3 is TGTGCCAGCAGCTTTCGACAGGGGGGCGTCAATGAGCAGTTCTTC. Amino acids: CASSFRQGGVNEQFF.

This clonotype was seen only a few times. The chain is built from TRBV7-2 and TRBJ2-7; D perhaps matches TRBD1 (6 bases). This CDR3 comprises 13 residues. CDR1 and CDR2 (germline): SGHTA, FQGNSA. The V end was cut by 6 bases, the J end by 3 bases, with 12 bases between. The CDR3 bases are TGTGCCAGCAGACCCGCGGACAGCTACGAGCAGTACTTC. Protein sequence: CASRPADSYEQYF.

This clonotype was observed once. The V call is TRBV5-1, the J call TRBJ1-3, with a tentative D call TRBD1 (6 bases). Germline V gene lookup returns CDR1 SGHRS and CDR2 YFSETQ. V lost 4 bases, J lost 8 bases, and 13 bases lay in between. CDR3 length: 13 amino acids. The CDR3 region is CASSQGTSDTIYF. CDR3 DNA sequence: TGCGCCAGCAGCCAAGGGACATCGGACACCATATATTTT.

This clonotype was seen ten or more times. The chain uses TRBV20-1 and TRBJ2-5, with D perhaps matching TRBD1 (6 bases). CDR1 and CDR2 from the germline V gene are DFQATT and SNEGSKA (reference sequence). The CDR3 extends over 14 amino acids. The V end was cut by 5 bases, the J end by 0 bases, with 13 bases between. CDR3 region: CSAPPGTNQETQYF. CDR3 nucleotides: TGCAGTGCTCCCCCCGGGACAAACCAAGAGACCCAGTACTTC.

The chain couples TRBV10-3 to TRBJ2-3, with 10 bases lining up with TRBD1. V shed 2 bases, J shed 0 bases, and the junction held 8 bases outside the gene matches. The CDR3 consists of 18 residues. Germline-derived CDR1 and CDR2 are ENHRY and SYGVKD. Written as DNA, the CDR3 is TGTGCCATCAGTGAGCCGCCCGGGACAGGGGCTAGCACAGATACGCAGTATTTT. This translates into CAISEPPGTGASTDTQYF.

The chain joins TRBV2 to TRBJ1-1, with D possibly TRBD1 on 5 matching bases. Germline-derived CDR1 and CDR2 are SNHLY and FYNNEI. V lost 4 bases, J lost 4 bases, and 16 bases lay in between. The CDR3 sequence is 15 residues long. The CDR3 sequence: CASSGFGRGGTEAFF. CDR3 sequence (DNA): TGTGCCAGCAGTGGATTTGGAAGGGGCGGCACTGAAGCTTTCTTT. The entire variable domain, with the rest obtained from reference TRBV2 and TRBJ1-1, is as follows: EPEVTQTPSHQVTQMGQEVILRCVPISNHLYFYWYRQILGQKVEFLVSFYNNEISEKSEIFDDQFSVERPDGSNFTLKIRSTKLEDSAMYFCASSGFGRGGTEAFFGQGTRLTVV.

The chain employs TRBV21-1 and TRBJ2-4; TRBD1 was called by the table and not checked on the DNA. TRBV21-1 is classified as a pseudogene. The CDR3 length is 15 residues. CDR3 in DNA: TGTGCCAGCAGCAAAGAGGGGGACGGGAAAAACATTCAGTACTTC. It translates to CASSKEGDGKNIQYF.

In DNA, the CDR3 is TGTGCCAGCAGCTTTTCGAGGGGATCGGGCGAGCAGTACTTC. It translates to CASSFSRGSGEQYF. The gene calls are TRBV7-2 and TRBJ2-7; D may match TRBD1 or TRBD2 (5 bases each). CDR1 and CDR2 (germline): SGHTA, FQGNSA. This CDR3 is built from 14 residues. With 3 bases removed from V and 6 bases from J, the gap between germline ends came to 15 bases.

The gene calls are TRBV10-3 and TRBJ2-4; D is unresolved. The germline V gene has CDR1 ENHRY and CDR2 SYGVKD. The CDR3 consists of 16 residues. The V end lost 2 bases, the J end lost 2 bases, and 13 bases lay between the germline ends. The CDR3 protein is CAISEGQALTKNIQYF. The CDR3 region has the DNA TGTGCCATCAGTGAGGGGCAGGCGCTTACCAAAAACATTCAGTACTTC.

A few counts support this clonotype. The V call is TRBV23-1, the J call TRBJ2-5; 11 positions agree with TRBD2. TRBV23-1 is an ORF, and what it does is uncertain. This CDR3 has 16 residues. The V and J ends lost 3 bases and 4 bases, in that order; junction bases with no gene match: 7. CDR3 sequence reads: CASSQIAGGRGETQYF. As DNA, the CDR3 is TGCGCCAGCAGTCAGATAGCGGGAGGGAGGGGAGAGACCCAGTACTTC.

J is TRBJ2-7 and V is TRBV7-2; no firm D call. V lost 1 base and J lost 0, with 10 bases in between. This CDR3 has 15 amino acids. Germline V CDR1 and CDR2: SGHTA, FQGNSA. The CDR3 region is CASSLVRQASYEQYF. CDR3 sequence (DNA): TGTGCCAGCAGCTTAGTCAGGCAGGCCTCCTACGAGCAGTACTTC. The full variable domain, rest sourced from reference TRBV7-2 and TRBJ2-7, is GAGVSQSPSNKVTEKGKDVELRCDPISGHTALYWYRQSLGQGLEFLIYFQGNSAPDKSGLPSDRFSAERTGGSVSTLTIQRTQQEDSAVYLCASSLVRQASYEQYFGPGTRLTVT.